The T cell receptor beta chain under discussion was sequenced for a study of shared clonotypes between healthy human individuals. Study summary: Plates per donor: three CD4 naive, three CD4 memory, two CD8 naive, one CD8 memory.

Study outcomes and limitations: Clonotypes which were not shared had lower generation probabilities than clonotypes that all four donors shared. On the whole, naive subsets had larger estimated richness than memory subsets had.

Per the germline V gene, CDR1 is SGHDT and CDR2 is YYEEEE. Trimming stripped 0 bases from V and 0 bases from J, with 4 bases between. This CDR3 region has 15 residues. Remarks on this clone: The antigen remains unidentified. This CDR3 is also generated by other DNA sequences in the sample.

TCRdb keeps only in-frame clones here, not all; method: immunoSEQ multiplex PCR. The table lists 2,500,000 or so clones, 90% to 95% of them singletons. The clonotype was recovered from a young man in good health. Some clones in this sample may be carry-over from other donors' samples. Sequencing used naive CD4+ T cells from PBMCs. Subset: CD45RA+ positively selected. The chain recombines TRBV5-6 with TRBJ2-6; no definite D call. The CDR3 bases are TGTGCCAGCAGCTTGGGGTTCTCTGGGGCCAACGTCCTGACTTTC. Translated, it gives CASSLGFSGANVLTF.